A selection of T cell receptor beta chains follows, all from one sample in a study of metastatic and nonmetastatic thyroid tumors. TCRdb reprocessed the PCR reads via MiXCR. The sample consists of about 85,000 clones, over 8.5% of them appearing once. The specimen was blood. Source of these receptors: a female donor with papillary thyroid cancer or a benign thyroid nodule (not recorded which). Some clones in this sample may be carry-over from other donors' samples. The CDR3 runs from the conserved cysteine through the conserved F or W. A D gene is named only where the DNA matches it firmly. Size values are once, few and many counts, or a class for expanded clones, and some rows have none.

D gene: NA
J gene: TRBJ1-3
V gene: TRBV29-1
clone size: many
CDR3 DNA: TGCAGCGGGCAGGCAACTTCTGGAAACACCATATATTTT
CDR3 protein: CSGQATSGNTIYF

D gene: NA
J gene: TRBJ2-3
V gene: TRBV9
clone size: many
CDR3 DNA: TGTGCCAGCAGCTGGACAGTTGCTGGCACAGATACGCAGTATTTT
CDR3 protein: CASSWTVAGTDTQYF

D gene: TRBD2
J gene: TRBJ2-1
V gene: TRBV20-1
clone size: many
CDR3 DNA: TGCAGTGCTAGGCAGCGGGGGGGCTTCAATGAGCAGTTCTTC
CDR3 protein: CSARQRGGFNEQFF

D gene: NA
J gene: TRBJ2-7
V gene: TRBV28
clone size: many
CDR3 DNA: TGTGCCAGCAGTTTTTTCCCTAAGGGGGACTGGCTGAACGAGCAGTACTTC
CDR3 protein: CASSFFPKGDWLNEQYF

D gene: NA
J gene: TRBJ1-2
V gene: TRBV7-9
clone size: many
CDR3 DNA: TGTGCCAGCAGCTTAGCGGGGACTAAATGGGGCTACACCTTC
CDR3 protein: CASSLAGTKWGYTF

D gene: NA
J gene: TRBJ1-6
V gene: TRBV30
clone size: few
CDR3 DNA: TGTGCCTGGAGACAGGGCAATAATTCACCCCTCCACTTT
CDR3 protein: CAWRQGNNSPLHF

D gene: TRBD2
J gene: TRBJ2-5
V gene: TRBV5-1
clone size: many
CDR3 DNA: TGCGCCAGCAGCTTCGGAGCGGGGGGGCAAGAGACCCAGTACTTC
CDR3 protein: CASSFGAGGQETQYF

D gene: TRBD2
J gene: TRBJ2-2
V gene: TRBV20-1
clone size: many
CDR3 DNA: TGCAGTGCTAGGGATCCGACTAGCGGGCGGACCACCGGGGAGCTGTTTTTT
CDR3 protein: CSARDPTSGRTTGELFF

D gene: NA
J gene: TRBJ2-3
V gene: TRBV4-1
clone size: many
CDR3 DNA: TGCGCCAGCAGCCAAGGGGACTGGGGGTCAGATACGCAGTATTTT
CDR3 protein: CASSQGDWGSDTQYF

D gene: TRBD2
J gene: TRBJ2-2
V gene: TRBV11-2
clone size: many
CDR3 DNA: TGTGCCAGCAGCCCGCTAGCGGGGGGTGGAACCGGGGAGCTGTTTTTT
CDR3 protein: CASSPLAGGGTGELFF

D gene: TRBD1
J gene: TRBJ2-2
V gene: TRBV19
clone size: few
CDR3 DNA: TGTGCCAGTATCAGGACAGGGGGCACCGGGGAGCTGTTTTTT
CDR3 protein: CASIRTGGTGELFF

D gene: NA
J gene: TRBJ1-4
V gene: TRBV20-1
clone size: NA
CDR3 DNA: TGTAGTGCTAGGACCCGAGAGGGGAGCGGAAAACTGTTTTTT
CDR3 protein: CSARTREGSGKLFF

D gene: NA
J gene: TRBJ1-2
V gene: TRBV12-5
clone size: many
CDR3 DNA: TGTGCTAGTGGTTTGGTACTGTCGGCGGCCCTCTATGGCTACACCTTC
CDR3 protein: CASGLVLSAALYGYTF

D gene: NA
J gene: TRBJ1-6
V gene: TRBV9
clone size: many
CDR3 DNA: TGTGCCAGCGAAGGGGGTGGGTATAATTCACCCCTCCACTTT
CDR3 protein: CASEGGGYNSPLHF

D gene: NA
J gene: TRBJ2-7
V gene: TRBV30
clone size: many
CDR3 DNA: TGTGCCTGGAGTCGTAGGGACGACGAGCAGTACTTC
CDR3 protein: CAWSRRDDEQYF

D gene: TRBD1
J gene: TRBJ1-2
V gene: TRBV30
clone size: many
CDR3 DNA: TGTGCCTGGAGTGTAACGGGACAGGGGGCCCTATTCTATGGCTACACCTTC
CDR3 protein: CAWSVTGQGALFYGYTF

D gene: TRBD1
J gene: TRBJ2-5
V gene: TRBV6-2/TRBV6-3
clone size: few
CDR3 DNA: TGTGCCAGCAGTAGAGAGGGGGCAGGAGTCCAAGAGACCCAGTACTTC
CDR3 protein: CASSREGAGVQETQYF

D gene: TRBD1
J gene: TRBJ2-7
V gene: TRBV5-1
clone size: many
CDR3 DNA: TGCGCCAGCAGCTTGGAAGGACAGGGAGCCCACGAGCAGTACTTC
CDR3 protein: CASSLEGQGAHEQYF

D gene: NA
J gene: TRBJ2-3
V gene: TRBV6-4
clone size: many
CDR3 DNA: TGTGCCAGCAGCACGGGGGACACAGATACGCAGTATTTT
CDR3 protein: CASSTGDTDTQYF

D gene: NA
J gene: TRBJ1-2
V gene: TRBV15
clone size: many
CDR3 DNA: TGTGCCACCAGCAGAGATTTCATACCTAGGGGGGAAGGCTACACCTTC
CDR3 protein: CATSRDFIPRGEGYTF

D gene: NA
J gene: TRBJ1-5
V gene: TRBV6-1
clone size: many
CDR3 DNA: TGTGCCAGCGGGGGGCCGAGCAATCAGCCCCAGCATTTT
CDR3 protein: CASGGPSNQPQHF

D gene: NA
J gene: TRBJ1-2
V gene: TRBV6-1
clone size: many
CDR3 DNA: TGTGCCAGCAGTGACGGGACCGAGCCTTATGGCTACACCTTC
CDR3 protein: CASSDGTEPYGYTF

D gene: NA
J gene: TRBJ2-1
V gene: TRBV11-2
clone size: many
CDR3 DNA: TGTGCCAGCAGCTTAGGGGGCGGGGATTACAATGAGCAGTTCTTC
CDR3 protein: CASSLGGGDYNEQFF

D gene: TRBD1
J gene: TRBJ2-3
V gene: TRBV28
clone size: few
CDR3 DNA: TGTGCCAGCAGTTTATCGGGACAGGGGGCAGATACGCAGTATTTT
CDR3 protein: CASSLSGQGADTQYF

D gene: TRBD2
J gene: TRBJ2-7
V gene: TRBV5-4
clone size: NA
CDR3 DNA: TGTGCCAGCAGCTTGGGACTAGCGGGGGACTACGGGCAGTACTTC
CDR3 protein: CASSLGLAGDYGQYF

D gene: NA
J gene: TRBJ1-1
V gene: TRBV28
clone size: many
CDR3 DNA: TGTGCCAGCAGTTTTGTGTACACTGAAGCTTTCTTT
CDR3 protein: CASSFVYTEAFF

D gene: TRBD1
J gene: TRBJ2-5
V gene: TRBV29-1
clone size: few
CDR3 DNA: TGCAGCGTTGAAGGGACAGGGGGCCATCGAGAGACCCAGTACTTC
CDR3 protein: CSVEGTGGHRETQYF

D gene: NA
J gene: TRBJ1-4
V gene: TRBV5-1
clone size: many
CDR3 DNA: TGCGCCAGCAGCTTGTCGGAAGGGGCACTGGAAAAACTGTTTTTT
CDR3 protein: CASSLSEGALEKLFF

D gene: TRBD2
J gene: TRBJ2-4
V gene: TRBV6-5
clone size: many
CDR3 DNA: TGTGCCAGCAGTTACGGGGGCAGGCGGGGGGCCCCCAAAAACATTCAGTACTTC
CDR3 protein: CASSYGGRRGAPKNIQYF

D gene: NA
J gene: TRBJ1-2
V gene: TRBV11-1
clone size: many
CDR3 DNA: TGTGCCAGCAGCTTCGAGGACGGACAGACCAACTATGGCTACACCTTC
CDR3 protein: CASSFEDGQTNYGYTF

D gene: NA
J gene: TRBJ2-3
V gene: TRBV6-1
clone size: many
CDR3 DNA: TGTGCCAGCAGTAGCCGAGCTACTTTCACAGATACGCAGTATTTT
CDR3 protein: CASSSRATFTDTQYF

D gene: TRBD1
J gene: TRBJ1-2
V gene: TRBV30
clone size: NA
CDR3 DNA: TGTGCCTGGAGCCGACAGGGTGCAGGTGGCTACACCTTC
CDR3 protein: CAWSRQGAGGYTF

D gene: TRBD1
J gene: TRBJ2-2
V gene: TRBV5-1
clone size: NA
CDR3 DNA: TGCGCCAGCAGCCTCCTGGGACAGGGGAACACCGGGGAGCTGTTTTTT
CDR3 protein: CASSLLGQGNTGELFF

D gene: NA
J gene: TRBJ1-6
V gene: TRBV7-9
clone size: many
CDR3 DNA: TGTGCCAGCAGCGGTAATAATTCACCCCTCCACTTT
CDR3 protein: CASSGNNSPLHF

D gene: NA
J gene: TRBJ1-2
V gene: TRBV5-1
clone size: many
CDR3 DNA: TGCGCCAGCAGTCCGGGACCCAACTATGGCTACACCTTC
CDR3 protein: CASSPGPNYGYTF

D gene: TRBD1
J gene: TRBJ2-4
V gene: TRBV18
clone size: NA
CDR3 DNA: TGTGCCAGCTCAGAGGACAGGGTAGCCAAAAACATTCAGTACTTC
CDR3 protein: CASSEDRVAKNIQYF

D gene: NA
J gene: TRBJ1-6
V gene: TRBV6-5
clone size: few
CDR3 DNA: TGTGCCAGCAGTTACCCCGGGAGGTACACCTCCTATAATTCACCCCTCCACTTT
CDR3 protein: CASSYPGRYTSYNSPLHF

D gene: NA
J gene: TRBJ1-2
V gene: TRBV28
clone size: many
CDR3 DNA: TGTGCCAGCGGGGAGCAACGGACTGAATCGCTCTATGGCTACACCTTC
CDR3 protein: CASGEQRTESLYGYTF

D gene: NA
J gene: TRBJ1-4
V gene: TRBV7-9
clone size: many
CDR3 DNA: TGTGCCAGCAGCGCCGGGTCCGTGCGGAGTGAAAAACTGTTTTTT
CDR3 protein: CASSAGSVRSEKLFF

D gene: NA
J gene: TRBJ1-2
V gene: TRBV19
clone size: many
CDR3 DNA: TGTGCCAGTAGTGAAGAAGGGGGAAGTAGTGGCTACACCTTC
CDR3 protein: CASSEEGGSSGYTF

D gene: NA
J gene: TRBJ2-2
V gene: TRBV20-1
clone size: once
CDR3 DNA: TGCAGTGCTAGAGATCTGAGCGCCCCGAACACCGGGGAGCTGTTTTTT
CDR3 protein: CSARDLSAPNTGELFF

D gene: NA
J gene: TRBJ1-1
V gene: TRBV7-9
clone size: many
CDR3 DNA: TGTGCCAGCAGCTTGCCGGGTAGCGCTGAAGCTTTCTTT
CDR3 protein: CASSLPGSAEAFF

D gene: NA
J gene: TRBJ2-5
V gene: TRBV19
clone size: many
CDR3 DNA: TGTGCCAGTAGTTCCGGGCGTATCCTAGAGACCCAGTACTTC
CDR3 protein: CASSSGRILETQYF

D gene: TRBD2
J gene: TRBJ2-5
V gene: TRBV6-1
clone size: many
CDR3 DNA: TGTGCCAGCAGCGAGGGGGGCGGGGGGGCAATTGAGACCCAGTACTTC
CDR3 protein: CASSEGGGGAIETQYF

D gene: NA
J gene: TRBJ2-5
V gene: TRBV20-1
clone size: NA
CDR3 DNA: TGCAGTGCTAGAGGATACGCGGTTGAGACCCAGTACTTC
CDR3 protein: CSARGYAVETQYF